The source of this TCR beta chain is a study of radiation and T cells in renal cell carcinoma. Profiling relied on immunoSEQ multiplex PCR, and the TCRdb table lists in-frame clones only, not all of them. Here the sample spans some 150,000 clones, roughly 90% being singletons. Time point in this sample: blood 4 weeks post-SBRT, at nephrectomy. This sample's treatment: 15 Gy SBRT to primary tumor, nephrectomy 4 weeks later. Nephrectomy followed 15 Gy stereotactic body radiation by 4 weeks. The tumor was a clear cell renal cell carcinoma. Study-wide results and caveats: From baseline, blood top tumor clonotypes peaked at 2 weeks post-radiation. Without pretreatment biopsies, baseline tumor clonotype presence was undetermined.

This clone has only a few counts. Its antigen remains unidentified. V lost 2 bases and J 4 bases, leaving 10 bases between the germline ends. Looked up from germline, CDR1 is MNHNS and CDR2 is SASEGT. This CDR3 region has 14 residues. The chain is built from TRBV6-1 and TRBJ2-3, with D possibly called TRBD1 or TRBD2 (5 bases each). This sequence originates from a woman aged 45 to 65 with renal cell carcinoma. The source was blood, collected from a patient whose treatment included radiotherapy and nephrectomy. The CDR3 loop is CASSERGAADTQYF. The DNA of the CDR3 is TGTGCCAGCAGTGAACGAGGGGCGGCAGATACGCAGTATTTT.